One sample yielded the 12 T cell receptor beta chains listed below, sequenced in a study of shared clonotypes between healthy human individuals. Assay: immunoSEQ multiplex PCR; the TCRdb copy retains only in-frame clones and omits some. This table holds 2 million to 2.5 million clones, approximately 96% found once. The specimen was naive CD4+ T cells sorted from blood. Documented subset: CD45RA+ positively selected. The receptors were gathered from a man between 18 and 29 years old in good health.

CDR3 bases: TGTGCCAGCGGGCGACTGGAGGCCACTGAAGCTTTCTTT. Translating gives CASGRLEATEAFF. The chain combines TRBV18 with TRBJ1-1, with D unresolved. The V gene's germline CDR1 is KGHSH and CDR2 LQKENI. V shed 8 bases and J shed 4 bases, with 14 bases lying between them. CDR3 length: 13 residues. Based on the CDR3 plus reference TRBV18 and TRBJ1-1, the full variable domain is NAGVMQNPRHLVRRRGQEARLRCSPMKGHSHVYWYRQLPEEGLKFMVYLQKENIIDESGMPKERFSAEFPKEGPSILRIQQVVRGDSAAYFCASGRLEATEAFFGQGTRLTVV.

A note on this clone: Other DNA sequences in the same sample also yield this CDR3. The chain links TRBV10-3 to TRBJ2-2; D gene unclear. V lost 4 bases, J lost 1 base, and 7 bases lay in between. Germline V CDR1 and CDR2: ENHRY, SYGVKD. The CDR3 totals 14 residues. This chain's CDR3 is CAISGRQNTGELFF. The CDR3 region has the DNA TGTGCCATCAGTGGGCGACAGAACACCGGGGAGCTGTTTTTT.

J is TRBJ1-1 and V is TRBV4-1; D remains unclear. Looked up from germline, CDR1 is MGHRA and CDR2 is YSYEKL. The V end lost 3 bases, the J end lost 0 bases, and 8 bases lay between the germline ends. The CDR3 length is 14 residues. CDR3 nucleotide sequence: TGCGCCAGCAGCCAGCCCAATATGAACACTGAAGCTTTCTTT. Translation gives CASSQPNMNTEAFF.

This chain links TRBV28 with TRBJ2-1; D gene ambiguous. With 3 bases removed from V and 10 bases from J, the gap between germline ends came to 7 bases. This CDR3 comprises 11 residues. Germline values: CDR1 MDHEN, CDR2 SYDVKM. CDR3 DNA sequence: TGTGCCAGCAGTTTTATAGGAGAGCAGTTCTTC. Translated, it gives CASSFIGEQFF.

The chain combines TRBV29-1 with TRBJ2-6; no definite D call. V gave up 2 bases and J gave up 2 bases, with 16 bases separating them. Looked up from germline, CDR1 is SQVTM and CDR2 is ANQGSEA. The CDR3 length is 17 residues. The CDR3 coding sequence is TGCAGCGTTGAAAGGTTTGAACAGAGCCCTGGGGCCAACGTCCTGACTTTC. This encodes CSVERFEQSPGANVLTF.

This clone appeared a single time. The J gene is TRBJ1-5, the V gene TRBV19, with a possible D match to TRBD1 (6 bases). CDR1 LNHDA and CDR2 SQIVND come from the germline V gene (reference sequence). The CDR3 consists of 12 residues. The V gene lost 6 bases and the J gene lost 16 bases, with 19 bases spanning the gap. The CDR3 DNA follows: TGTGCCAGTAGAACCGGACAGATGGGTGAACATTTT. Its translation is CASRTGQMGEHF. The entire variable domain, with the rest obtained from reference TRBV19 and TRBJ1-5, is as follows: DGGITQSPKYLFRKEGQNVTLSCEQNLNHDAMYWYRQDPGQGLRLIYYSQIVNDFQKGDIAEGYSVSREKKESFPLTVTSAQKNPTAFYLCASRTGQMGEHFGDGTRLSIL.

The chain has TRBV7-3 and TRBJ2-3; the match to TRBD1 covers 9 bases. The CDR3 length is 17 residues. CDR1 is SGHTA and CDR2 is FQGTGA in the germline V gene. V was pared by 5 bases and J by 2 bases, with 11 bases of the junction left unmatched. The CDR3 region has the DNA TGTGCCAGCAGCCATCCGGGACAGGGCCTCTTCACAGATACGCAGTATTTT. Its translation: CASSHPGQGLFTDTQYF.

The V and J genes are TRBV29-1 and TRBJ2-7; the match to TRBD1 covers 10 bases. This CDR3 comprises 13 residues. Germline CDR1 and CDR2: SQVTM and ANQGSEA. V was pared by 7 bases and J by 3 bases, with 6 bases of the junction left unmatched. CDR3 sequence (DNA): TGCAGCGGCGGTGGGGACAGGGGCTACGAGCAGTACTTC. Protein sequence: CSGGGDRGYEQYF.

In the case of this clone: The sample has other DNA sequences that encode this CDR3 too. CDR3 in DNA: TGCGCCAGCAGCCCCCAGGGGGAGACCCAGTACTTC. Translating it yields CASSPQGETQYF. This chain joins TRBV5-1 and TRBJ2-5, with a possible D match to TRBD1 (6 bases). Per the germline V gene, CDR1 is SGHRS and CDR2 is YFSETQ. Trimming left V 4 bases short and J 5 bases short, with 9 bases between. The CDR3 is 12 residues long.

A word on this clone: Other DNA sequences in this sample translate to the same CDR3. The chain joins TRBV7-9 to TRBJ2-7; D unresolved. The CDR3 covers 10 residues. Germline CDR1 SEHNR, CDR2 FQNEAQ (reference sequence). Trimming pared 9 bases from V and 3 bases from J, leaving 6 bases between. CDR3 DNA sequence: TGTGCCAGTGGCGACTACGAGCAGTACTTC. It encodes CASGDYEQYF. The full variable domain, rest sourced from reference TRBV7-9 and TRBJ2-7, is DTGVSQNPRHKITKRGQNVTFRCDPISEHNRLYWYRQTLGQGPEFLTYFQNEAQLEKSRLLSDRFSAERPKGSFSTLEIQRTEQGDSAMYLCASGDYEQYFGPGTRLTVT.

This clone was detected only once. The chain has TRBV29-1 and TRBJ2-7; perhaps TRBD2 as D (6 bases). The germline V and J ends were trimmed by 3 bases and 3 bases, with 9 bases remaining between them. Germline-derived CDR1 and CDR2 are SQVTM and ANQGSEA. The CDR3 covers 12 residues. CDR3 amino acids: CSVDIGSYEQYF. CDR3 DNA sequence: TGCAGCGTTGACATCGGGAGCTACGAGCAGTACTTC.

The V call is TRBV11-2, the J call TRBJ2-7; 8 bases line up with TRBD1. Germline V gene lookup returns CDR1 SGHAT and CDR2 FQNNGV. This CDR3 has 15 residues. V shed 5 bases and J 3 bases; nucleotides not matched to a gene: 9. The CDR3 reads CASSPPSGTGYEQYF. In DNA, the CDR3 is TGTGCCAGCAGCCCTCCTTCCGGGACAGGCTACGAGCAGTACTTC.